This T cell receptor (beta chain) was found in a study of blood T cells in healthy people across ages. Study in general: Template-switching capture recovered about one barcoded beta molecule per two T cells.

Study-wide points: Naive T cell percentage showed a strong correlation with TCR beta diversity. Diversity was higher, and naive CD4+ cells more numerous, in long-lived donors than in aged donors.

Through a sample-barcoded 5' primer and a J-beta primer mix, a second PCR was run for 7 to 11 cycles. TCRdb re-derived calls from the 5' RACE reads in MiXCR, one entry per CDR3 protein. The sample lists roughly 560,000 distinct CDR3 sequences, nearly 25% occurring once. With regard to this clonotype: Its target is unknown.

These data were also filed under a second study, of T cells of mothers and their children. That study adds: In the second PCR, M1S primer introduced barcodes and 2-4 random bases.

This TCR was sampled from a boy between 10 and 17 years old in good health. Source material: blood.

The CDR3 reads CASSPGGGSNEKLFF. The CDR3 DNA reads as TGTGCCAGCAGCCCTGGGGGGGGCTCTAATGAAAAACTGTTTTTT. The chain uses TRBV28 and TRBJ1-4, with a tentative D call TRBD1 (6 bases). Trimming cost V 6 bases and J 3 bases, with 14 bases left between them. The CDR3 runs 15 residues. Germline V gene data show CDR1 as MDHEN and CDR2 as SYDVKM.